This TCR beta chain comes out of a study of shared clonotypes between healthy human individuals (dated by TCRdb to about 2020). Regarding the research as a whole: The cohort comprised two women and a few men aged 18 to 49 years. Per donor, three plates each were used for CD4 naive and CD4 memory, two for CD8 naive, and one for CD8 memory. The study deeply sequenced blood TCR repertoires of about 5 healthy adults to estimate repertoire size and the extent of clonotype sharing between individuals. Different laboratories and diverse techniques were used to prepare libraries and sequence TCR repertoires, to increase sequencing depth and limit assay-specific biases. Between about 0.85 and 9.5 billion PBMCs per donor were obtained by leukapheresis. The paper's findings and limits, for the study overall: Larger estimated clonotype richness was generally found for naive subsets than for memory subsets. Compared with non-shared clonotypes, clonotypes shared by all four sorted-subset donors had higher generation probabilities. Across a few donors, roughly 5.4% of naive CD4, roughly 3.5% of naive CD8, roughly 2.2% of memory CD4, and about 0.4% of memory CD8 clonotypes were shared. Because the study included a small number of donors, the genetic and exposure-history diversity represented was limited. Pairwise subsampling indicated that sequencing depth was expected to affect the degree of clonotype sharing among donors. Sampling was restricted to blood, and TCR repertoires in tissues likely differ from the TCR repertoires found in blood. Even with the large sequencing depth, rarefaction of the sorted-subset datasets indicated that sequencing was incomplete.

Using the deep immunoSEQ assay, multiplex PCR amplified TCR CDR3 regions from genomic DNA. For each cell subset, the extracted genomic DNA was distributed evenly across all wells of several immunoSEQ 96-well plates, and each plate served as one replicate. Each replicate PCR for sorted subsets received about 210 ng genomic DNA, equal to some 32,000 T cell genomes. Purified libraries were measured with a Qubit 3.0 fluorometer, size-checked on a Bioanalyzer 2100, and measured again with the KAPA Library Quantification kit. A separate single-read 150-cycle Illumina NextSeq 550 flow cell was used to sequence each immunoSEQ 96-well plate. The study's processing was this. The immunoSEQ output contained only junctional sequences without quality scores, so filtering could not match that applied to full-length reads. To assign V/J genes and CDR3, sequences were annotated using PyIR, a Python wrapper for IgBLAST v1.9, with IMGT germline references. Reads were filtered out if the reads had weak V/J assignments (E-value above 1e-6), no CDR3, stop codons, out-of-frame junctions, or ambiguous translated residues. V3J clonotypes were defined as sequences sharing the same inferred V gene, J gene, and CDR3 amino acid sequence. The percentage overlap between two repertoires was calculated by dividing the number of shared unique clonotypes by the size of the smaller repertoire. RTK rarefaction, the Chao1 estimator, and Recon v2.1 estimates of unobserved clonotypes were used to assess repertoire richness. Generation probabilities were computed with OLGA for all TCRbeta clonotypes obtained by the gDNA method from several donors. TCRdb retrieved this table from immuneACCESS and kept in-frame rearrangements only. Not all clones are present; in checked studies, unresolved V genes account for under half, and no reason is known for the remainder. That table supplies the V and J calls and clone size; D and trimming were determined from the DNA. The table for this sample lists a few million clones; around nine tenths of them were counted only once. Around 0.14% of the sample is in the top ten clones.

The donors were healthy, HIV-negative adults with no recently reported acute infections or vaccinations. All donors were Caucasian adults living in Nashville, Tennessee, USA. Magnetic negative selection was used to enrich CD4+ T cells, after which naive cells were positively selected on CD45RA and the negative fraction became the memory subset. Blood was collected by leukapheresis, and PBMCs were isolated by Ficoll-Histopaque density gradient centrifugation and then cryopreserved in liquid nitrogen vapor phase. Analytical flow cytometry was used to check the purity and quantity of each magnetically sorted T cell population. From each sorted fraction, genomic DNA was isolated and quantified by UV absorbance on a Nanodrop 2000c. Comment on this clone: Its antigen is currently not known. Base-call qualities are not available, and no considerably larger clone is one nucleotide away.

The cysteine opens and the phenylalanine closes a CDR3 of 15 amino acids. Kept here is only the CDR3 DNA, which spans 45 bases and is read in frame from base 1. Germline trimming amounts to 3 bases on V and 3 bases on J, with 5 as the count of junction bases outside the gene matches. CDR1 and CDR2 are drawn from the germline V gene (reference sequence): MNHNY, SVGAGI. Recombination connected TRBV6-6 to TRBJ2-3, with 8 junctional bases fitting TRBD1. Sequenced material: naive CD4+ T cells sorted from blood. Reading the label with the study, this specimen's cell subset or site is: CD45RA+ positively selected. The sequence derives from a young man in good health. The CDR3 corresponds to CASSYAQGATDTQYF. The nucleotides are TGTGCCAGCAGTTATGCCCAGGGGGCAACAGATACGCAGTATTTT.